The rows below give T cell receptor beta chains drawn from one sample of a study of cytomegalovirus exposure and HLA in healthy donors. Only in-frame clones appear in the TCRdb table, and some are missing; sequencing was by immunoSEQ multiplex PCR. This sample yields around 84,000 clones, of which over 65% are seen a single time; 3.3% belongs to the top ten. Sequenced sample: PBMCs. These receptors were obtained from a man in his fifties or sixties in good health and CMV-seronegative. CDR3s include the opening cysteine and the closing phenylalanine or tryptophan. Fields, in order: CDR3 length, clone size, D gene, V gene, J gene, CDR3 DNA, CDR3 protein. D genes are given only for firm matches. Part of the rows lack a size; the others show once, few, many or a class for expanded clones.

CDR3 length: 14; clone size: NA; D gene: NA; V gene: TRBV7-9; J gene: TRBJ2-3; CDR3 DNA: TGTGCCAGCAGCCCGACAGGTAACACAGATACGCAGTATTTT; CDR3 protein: CASSPTGNTDTQYF
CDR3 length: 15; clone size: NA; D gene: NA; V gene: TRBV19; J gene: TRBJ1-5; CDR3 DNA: TGTGCCAGTAGTATACCCGCCAGGGGCAATCAGCCCCAGCATTTT; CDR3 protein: CASSIPARGNQPQHF
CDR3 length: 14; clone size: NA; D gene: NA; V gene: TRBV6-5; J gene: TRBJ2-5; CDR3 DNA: TGTGCCAGCAGCCCGACTAGACTTCAAGAGACCCAGTACTTC; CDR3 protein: CASSPTRLQETQYF
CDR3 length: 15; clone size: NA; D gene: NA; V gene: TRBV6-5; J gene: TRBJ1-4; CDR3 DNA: TGTGCCAGCAGCCGCCTCGGCGCAGGAGGAGAAAAACTGTTTTTT; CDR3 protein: CASSRLGAGGEKLFF
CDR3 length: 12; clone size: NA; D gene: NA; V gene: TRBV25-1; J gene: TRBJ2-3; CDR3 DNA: TGTGCCAGCAGTGATTCCCCAGGTACGCAGTATTTT; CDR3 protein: CASSDSPGTQYF
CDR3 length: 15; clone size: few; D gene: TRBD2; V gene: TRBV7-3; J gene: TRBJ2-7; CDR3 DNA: TGTGCCAGCAGCCAAGCGGGGGGCTTACCCTACGAGCAGTACTTC; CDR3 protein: CASSQAGGLPYEQYF
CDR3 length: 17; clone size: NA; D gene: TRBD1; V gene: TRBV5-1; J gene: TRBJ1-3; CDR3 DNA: TGCGCCAGCAGCTTGGAAACCGGGACAGGGGCTGGAAACACCATATATTTT; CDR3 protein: CASSLETGTGAGNTIYF
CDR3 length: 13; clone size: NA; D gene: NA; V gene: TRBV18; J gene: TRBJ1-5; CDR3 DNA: TGTGCCAGCTCACCTGACAGTATTCAGCCCCAGCATTTT; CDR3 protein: CASSPDSIQPQHF
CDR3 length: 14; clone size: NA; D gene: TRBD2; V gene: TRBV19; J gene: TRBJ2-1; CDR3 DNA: TGTGCCAGTAGAAAAGGAACGGGGGGGTATGAGCAGTTCTTC; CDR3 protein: CASRKGTGGYEQFF
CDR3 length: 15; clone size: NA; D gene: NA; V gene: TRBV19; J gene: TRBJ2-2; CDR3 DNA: TGTGCCAGTAGTATGTGGGGCCCTAGGGCCGGGGAGCTGTTTTTT; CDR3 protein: CASSMWGPRAGELFF
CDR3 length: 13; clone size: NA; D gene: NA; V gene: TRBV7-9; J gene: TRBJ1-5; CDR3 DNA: TGTGCCAGCAGCTTAGACGGGAATCAGCCCCAGCATTTT; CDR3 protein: CASSLDGNQPQHF
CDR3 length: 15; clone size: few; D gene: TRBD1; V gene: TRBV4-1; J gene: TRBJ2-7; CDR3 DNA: TGCGCCAGCAGCCAAGCAAGACAGGGAGCCTACGAGCAGTACTTC; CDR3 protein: CASSQARQGAYEQYF
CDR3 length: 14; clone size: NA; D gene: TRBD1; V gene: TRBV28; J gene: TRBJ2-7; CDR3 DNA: TGTGCCAGCGTGGGACAGAGGAGCTCCTACGAGCAGTACTTC; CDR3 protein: CASVGQRSSYEQYF
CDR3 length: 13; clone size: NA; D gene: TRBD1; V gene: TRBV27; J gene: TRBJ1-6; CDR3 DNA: TGTGCCAGCAGGGGACAGACCTATTCACCCCTCCACTTT; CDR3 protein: CASRGQTYSPLHF
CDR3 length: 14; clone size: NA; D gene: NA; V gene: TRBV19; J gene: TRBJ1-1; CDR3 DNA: TGTGCCAGTAGACGTGGACAGACGAACACTGAAGCTTTCTTT; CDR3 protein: CASRRGQTNTEAFF
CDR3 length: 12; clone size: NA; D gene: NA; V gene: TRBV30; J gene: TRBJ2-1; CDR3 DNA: TGTGCCTGGAGTGTACGGGGGGCGCAGCAGTTCTTC; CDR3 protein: CAWSVRGAQQFF
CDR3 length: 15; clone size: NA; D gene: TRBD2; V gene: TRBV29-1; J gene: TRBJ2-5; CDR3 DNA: TGCAGCGCCATCCCCCAGCGGGGGGTCCAAGAGACCCAGTACTTC; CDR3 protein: CSAIPQRGVQETQYF
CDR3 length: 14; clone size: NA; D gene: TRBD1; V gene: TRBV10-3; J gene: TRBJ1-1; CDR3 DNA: TGTGCCATCAGTGAACGGACAGGGGGCGGTGAAGCTTTCTTT; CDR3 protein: CAISERTGGGEAFF
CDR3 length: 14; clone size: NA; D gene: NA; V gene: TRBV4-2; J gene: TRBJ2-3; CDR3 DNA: TGTGCCAGCAGCCAACTAAATAACGCAGATACGCAGTATTTT; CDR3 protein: CASSQLNNADTQYF
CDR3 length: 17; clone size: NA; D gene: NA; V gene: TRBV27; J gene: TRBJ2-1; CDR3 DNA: TGTGCCAGCAGTTTGGGGGCCCGGGTGGGCAAGTACAATGAGCAGTTCTTC; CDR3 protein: CASSLGARVGKYNEQFF
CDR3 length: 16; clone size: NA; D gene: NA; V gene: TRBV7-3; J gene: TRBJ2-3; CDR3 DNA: TGTGCCAGCAGCTTAGGGCAGAGGAGGGGCACAGATACGCAGTATTTT; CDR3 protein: CASSLGQRRGTDTQYF
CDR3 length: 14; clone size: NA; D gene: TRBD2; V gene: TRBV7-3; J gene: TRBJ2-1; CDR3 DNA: TGTGCCAGCAGTCAAACCGCGGGGGGCCGTGAGCAGTTCTTC; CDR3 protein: CASSQTAGGREQFF
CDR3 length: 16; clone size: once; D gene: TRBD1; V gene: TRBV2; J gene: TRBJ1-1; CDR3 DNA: TGTGCCAGCAGCCCAAGGGGTGGACAGGGAAGTACTGAAGCTTTCTTT; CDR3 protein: CASSPRGGQGSTEAFF
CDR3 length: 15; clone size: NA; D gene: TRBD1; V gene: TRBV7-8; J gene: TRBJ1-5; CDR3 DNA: TGTGCCAGCAGCCCCCAGGGGGACTGGCCGGGGCCCCAGCATTTT; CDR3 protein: CASSPQGDWPGPQHF
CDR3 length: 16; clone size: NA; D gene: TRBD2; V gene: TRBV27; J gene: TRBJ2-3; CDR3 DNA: TGTGCCAGCAGTGGAGAGCGGGGGGGGAGCACAGATACGCAGTATTTT; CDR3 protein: CASSGERGGSTDTQYF
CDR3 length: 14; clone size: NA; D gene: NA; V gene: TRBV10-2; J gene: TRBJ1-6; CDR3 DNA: TGCGCCAGCAGTGAAGCAGGGTCGGACTCACCCCTCCACTTT; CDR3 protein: CASSEAGSDSPLHF
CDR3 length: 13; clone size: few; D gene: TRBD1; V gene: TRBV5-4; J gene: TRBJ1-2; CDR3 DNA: TGTGCTTGGGGACAGGGGAATAACTATGGCTACACCTTC; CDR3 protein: CAWGQGNNYGYTF
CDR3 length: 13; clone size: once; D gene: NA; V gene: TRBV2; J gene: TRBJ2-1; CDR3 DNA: TGTGCCAGTTATCGGGGGGCCATGAATGAGCAGTTCTTC; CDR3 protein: CASYRGAMNEQFF
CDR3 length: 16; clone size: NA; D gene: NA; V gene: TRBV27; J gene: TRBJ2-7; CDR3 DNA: TGTGCCAGCATCCGCTCGTCGCGGGGCTGGGCCTACGAGCAGTACTTC; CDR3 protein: CASIRSSRGWAYEQYF
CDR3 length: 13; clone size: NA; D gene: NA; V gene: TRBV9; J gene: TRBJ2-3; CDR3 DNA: TGTGCCAGCAGCTCTCCTAGCACAGATACGCAGTATTTT; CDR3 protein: CASSSPSTDTQYF
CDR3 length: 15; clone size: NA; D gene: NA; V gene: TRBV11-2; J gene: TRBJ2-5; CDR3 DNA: TGTGCCAGCAGCTTGGCAGGGCGAACCTCCGAGACCCAGTACTTC; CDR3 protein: CASSLAGRTSETQYF
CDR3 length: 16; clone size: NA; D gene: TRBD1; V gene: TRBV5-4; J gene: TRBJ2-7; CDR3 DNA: TGTGCCAGCAGCTTGGACCCAGACAGGGTGAAGGACGAGCAGTACTTC; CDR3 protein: CASSLDPDRVKDEQYF
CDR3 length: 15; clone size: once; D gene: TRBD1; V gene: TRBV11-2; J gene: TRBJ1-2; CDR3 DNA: TGTGCCAGCAGCTCCCCGTTCGAGGGGGCAAAAGGCTACACCTTC; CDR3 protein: CASSSPFEGAKGYTF
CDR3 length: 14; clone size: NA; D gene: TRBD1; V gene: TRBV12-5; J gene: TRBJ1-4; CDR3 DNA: TGTGCTAGTAAATTACGGACAGGGGATGAAAAACTGTTTTTT; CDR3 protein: CASKLRTGDEKLFF
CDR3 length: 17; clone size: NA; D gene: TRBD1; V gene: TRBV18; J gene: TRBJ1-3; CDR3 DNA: TGTGCCAGCTCACCGATCAACGCAGGGGGCTCTGGAAACACCATATATTTT; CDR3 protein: CASSPINAGGSGNTIYF
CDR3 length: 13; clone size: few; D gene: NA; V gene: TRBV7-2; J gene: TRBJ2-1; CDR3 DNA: TGTGCCAGCAGCCCCCTCTCCTACAATGAGCAGTTCTTC; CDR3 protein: CASSPLSYNEQFF
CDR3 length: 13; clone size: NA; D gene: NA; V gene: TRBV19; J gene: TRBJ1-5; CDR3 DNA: TGTGCCAGTAGTAGCAGGGCTCATCAGCCCCAGCATTTT; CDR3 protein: CASSSRAHQPQHF
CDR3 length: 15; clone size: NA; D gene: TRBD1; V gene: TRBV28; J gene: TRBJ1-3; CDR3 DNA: TGTGCCAGCAGTTCGACAGGGGGCTCTGGAAACACCATATATTTT; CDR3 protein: CASSSTGGSGNTIYF
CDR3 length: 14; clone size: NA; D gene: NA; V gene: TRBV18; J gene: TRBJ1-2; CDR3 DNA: TGTGCCAGCTCCCCGACGGGGGCTAACTATGGCTACACCTTC; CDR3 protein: CASSPTGANYGYTF
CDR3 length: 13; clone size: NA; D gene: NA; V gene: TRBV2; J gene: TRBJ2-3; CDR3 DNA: TGTGCCAGCACCCTATACAGCACAGATACGCAGTATTTT; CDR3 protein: CASTLYSTDTQYF
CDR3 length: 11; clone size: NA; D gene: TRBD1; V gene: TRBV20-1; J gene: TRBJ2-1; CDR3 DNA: TGCAGTCCGGGACAGGGAGATGAGCAGTTCTTC; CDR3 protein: CSPGQGDEQFF
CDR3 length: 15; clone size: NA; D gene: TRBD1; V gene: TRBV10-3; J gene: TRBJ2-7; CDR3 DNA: TGTGCCATCAGTCCTGACAGGGGGCGCGTATACGAGCAGTACTTC; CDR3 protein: CAISPDRGRVYEQYF
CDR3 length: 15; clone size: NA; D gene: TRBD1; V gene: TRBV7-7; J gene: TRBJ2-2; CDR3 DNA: TGTGCTAGCAGCCTCCACAGGGGGGACACCGGGGAGCTGCTTTTT; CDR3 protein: CASSLHRGDTGELLF
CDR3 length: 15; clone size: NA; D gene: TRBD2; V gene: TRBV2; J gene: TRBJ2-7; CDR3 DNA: TGTGCCAGCAGTCTTACGGGACTAGCGGGGGGCGAGCAGTACTTC; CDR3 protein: CASSLTGLAGGEQYF